Listed here is a single T cell receptor beta chain. Its antigen is still unknown. Germline V CDR1 and CDR2: SGHRS, YFSETQ. V lost 4 bases to trimming and J lost 4 bases; unmatched junction nucleotides: 6. The length of the CDR3 is 15 residues. These data belong to a study of radiotherapy plus CTLA-4 blockade in lung cancer. Whole-study context: The study recorded objective responses in around 18% of patients and disease control in 31%. Study results and limitations: Tumor-origin TCR clones grew in blood after radiotherapy plus ipilimumab. Strongest reported response predictors: early blood clone changes and post-radiation interferon-beta.

Assay: immunoSEQ multiplex PCR; the TCRdb copy retains only in-frame clones and omits some. This table has some 66,000 clones, about four fifths appearing once. Sequenced material: peripheral blood, taken from a patient treated with radiotherapy plus ipilimumab. The chain combines TRBV5-1 with TRBJ1-4; 8 positions match TRBD1. The source is a human donor with non-small cell lung cancer who had a partial response to radiotherapy plus ipilimumab. The CDR3 spells CASSLGQGSNEKLFF. CDR3 bases: TGCGCCAGCAGCCTAGGACAGGGAAGTAATGAAAAACTGTTTTTT.